This is a list of T cell receptor beta chains from one sample in a study of blood T cell repertoires in COVID-19. The protocol was immunoSEQ multiplex PCR, while the TCRdb copy is restricted to in-frame clones and leaves out a portion. The data contain more than 65,000 clones, about four fifths of them singletons. What was sequenced was peripheral blood. These receptors all come from a woman older than 75 with acute or convalescent COVID-19. The conserved cysteine and the conserved F or W are not part of the CDR3 here.

v_call,cdr3_length,j_call,cdr3_aa
TRBV29-1,10,TRBJ2-1,SVEHRGNEQF
TRBV9,13,TRBJ2-3,ASSPTTGKGDTQY
TRBV19,16,TRBJ1-1,ASSPLARDRGLNTEAF
TRBV30,12,TRBJ1-1,AWRDRLLTTEAF
TRBV6-5,13,TRBJ1-5,ASSYGQGVGQPQH
TRBV5-4,16,TRBJ2-2,ASSLSLGAGENTGELF
TRBV21-1,18,TRBJ1-2,ASSKPPGQGLSRGWDGYT
TRBV6-1,11,TRBJ2-3,ASSEASEATQY
TRBV4-1,15,TRBJ2-3,ASSRGGLVVARDTQY
TRBV12-5,14,TRBJ2-2,ASGLGQPSNTGELF
TRBV5-1,12,TRBJ1-1,ASSPWSGNTEAF
TRBV11-2,15,TRBJ2-5,ASSLTLAGGLQETQY
TRBV6-5,11,TRBJ1-4,ASSYRQSQKLF
TRBV3-1/TRBV3-2,10,TRBJ2-1,ASSHSRWEQF
TRBV19,13,TRBJ2-3,ASSMKRGFSDTQY
TRBV6-5,12,TRBJ2-5,AGYRGRGQETQY
TRBV7-6,18,TRBJ2-5,ASSPRIRYGTGDPQETQY
TRBV4-1,13,TRBJ1-6,ASSQRQGLGSPLH
TRBV3-1/TRBV3-2,13,TRBJ1-3,ASSRQGARGNTIY
TRBV7-9,14,TRBJ2-1,ASSQMDRGKYNEQF